A single sample gave rise to the 17 T cell receptor beta chains below, sequenced in a study of neurological immune-mediated disorders. Time point here: longitudinal time-point 3. TCRdb re-called the 5' RACE reads through MiXCR, storing one row per CDR3 protein. The sample shows 85,000 to 110,000 distinct CDR3 sequences, 10% to 11% of them seen only once. Input material: PBMCs. These receptor sequences come from a female donor with HTLV-1-associated myelopathy (HAM/TSP).

This clonotype was detected only a few times. This chain's CDR3 is CASSQTGTPQETQYF. In DNA, the CDR3 is TGCGCCAGCAGCCAAACCGGGACTCCCCAAGAGACCCAGTACTTC. The V gene is TRBV4-1, the J gene TRBJ2-5; perhaps TRBD2 as D (6 bases). Germline V lookup: CDR1 MGHRA, CDR2 YSYEKL. The CDR3 has 15 residues. V was trimmed by 2 bases and J by 1 base, leaving 11 bases between them.

In its sample, this clonotype was seen many times. The genes are TRBV5-1 and TRBJ2-5; D is undetermined. The CDR3 sequence is 12 residues long. Trimming took 6 bases from V and 5 from J, leaving 11 bases between them. Germline V CDR1 and CDR2: SGHRS, YFSETQ. CDR3 residues: CASTSSSETQYF. CDR3 DNA: TGCGCCAGCACCTCCTCGTCGGAGACCCAGTACTTC.

This clonotype was seen repeatedly, ten times or more. This rearrangement joins TRBV6-2 or TRBV6-3 to TRBJ2-7; 7 bases are shared with TRBD2. V trimming: 6 bases; J trimming: 0 bases; junction bases outside the gene matches: 14. The CDR3 runs 17 residues. Germline loops: CDR1 MNHEY, CDR2 SVGEGT. In DNA form, the CDR3 reads TGTGCCAGCAGAGACTCTTTAGGGAGGGGAGTCTCCTACGAGCAGTACTTC. Its translation: CASRDSLGRGVSYEQYF.

This clonotype showed up many times. The V gene is TRBV2, the J gene TRBJ1-4; D might be TRBD1 (5 bases). This CDR3 spans 15 amino acids. CDR1 SNHLY and CDR2 FYNNEI come from the germline V gene. V dropped 5 bases and J dropped 2 bases, with 12 bases sitting between them. The CDR3 nucleotides are TGTGCCAGCAGTAAGAAGGGGTCCACTAATGAAAAACTGTTTTTT. This encodes CASSKKGSTNEKLFF.

This clonotype was seen at least ten times. V usage is TRBV7-9 and J usage is TRBJ2-1, with 9 bases that match TRBD1. The CDR3 has 13 residues. J was trimmed by 9 bases and V by 6 bases; bases with no gene match: 6. Germline V lookup: CDR1 SEHNR, CDR2 FQNEAQ (reference sequence). The CDR3 protein is CASSPQGAFEQFF. DNA for the CDR3: TGTGCCAGCAGTCCACAGGGGGCGTTTGAGCAGTTCTTC.

Many counts were recorded for this clonotype. CDR3: CASSSAGQGPEKLFF. The CDR3 DNA is TGCGCCAGCAGCTCCGCGGGACAGGGTCCTGAAAAACTGTTTTTT. V and J are TRBV5-1 and TRBJ1-4; 9 nucleotides line up with TRBD1. The CDR3 totals 15 residues. The germline CDR1 and CDR2 sequences are SGHRS and YFSETQ. After removal of 3 bases from V and 7 bases from J, the junction contained 7 bases not matched to a gene.

The chain combines TRBV10-1 with TRBJ2-1, with a tentative D call TRBD2 (5 bases). Germline lookup yields CDR1 WNHNN and CDR2 SYGVQD (reference sequence). The germline V and J ends were trimmed by 0 bases and 5 bases, with 8 bases remaining between them. CDR3 length equals 14 residues. CDR3 sequence: CASSESEGNNEQFF. In nucleotides, the CDR3 is TGCGCCAGCAGTGAGTCTGAGGGTAACAATGAGCAGTTCTTC.

The chain couples TRBV7-2 to TRBJ2-5; TRBD2 aligns across 16 bases. With V trimmed by 5 bases and J by 4 bases, 7 bases remained unmatched. The length of the CDR3 is 17 residues. Germline lookup yields CDR1 SGHTA and CDR2 FQGNSA. The CDR3, as DNA: TGTGCCAGCAGCCGGGGACTAGCGGGGGGGCGGCGAGAGACCCAGTACTTC. It encodes CASSRGLAGGRRETQYF.

This clonotype is deemed medium-sized. V and J are TRBV9 and TRBJ2-3, with D possibly being TRBD2 (6 bases). Trimming shortened V by 3 bases and J by 5 bases, and 16 bases separated the two germline ends. The germline CDR1 and CDR2 sequences are SGDLS and YYNGEE. The CDR3 length is 15 residues. CDR3 nucleotides: TGTGCCAGCAGCGCCGGGACTCACCTAGGAGATACGCAGTATTTT. This translates into CASSAGTHLGDTQYF.

In this sample, this clonotype turned up many times. V usage is TRBV24-1 and J usage is TRBJ1-5; 8 bases are shared with TRBD1. Germline-derived CDR1 and CDR2 are KGHDR and SFDVKD. This CDR3 is 16 amino acids long. The junction had 12 bases not matched to a gene; V was cut back by 0 bases and J by 12 bases. The CDR3 nucleotides are TGTGCCACCAGTGATTTGCTTGGACAGGGATCGGTGTACCAGCATTTT. It specifies CATSDLLGQGSVYQHF.

This clonotype was observed at least ten times. This chain connects TRBV18 to TRBJ1-4; possibly TRBD1 for D (6 bases). Germline CDR1 KGHSH, CDR2 LQKENI. V was pared by 5 bases and J by 0 bases, with 10 bases between. The CDR3 sequence is 15 residues long. In nucleotides, the CDR3 is TGTGCCAGCTCATCGACAGGTTCAACTAATGAAAAACTGTTTTTT. The encoded protein is CASSSTGSTNEKLFF.

This clonotype was seen ten or more times. The chain carries TRBV6-5 and TRBJ2-1, with a possible D match to TRBD1 (5 bases). V was pared by 2 bases and J by 6 bases, with 20 bases between. The CDR3 loop spans 17 amino acids. Germline values: CDR1 MNHEY, CDR2 SVGAGI. The DNA for the CDR3 is TGTGCCAGCAGTTACGCCATTGTAGGGGTTTTATCCAATGAGCAGTTCTTC. This sequence encodes CASSYAIVGVLSNEQFF.

This clonotype appeared many times. V usage is TRBV5-1 and J usage is TRBJ2-3, with no clear D. The germline V and J ends were trimmed by 0 bases and 3 bases, with 8 bases remaining between them. The CDR3 sequence is 14 residues long. Looked up from germline, CDR1 is SGHRS and CDR2 is YFSETQ. The CDR3 reads CASSLELGTDTQYF. The DNA of the CDR3 is TGCGCCAGCAGCTTGGAGTTGGGGACAGATACGCAGTATTTT.

The chain is built from TRBV7-2 and TRBJ2-3; D not certain. This CDR3 region has 15 residues. V was cut by 5 bases and J by 5 bases, with 17 bases left in between. CDR1 is SGHTA, CDR2 FQGNSA, per germline. CDR3 region: CASSKPGPPGDTQYF. The CDR3 DNA reads TGTGCCAGCAGCAAACCCGGGCCCCCAGGAGATACGCAGTATTTT. The full variable domain, its missing parts supplied by reference TRBV7-2 and TRBJ2-3, is GAGVSQSPSNKVTEKGKDVELRCDPISGHTALYWYRQSLGQGLEFLIYFQGNSAPDKSGLPSDRFSAERTGGSVSTLTIQRTQQEDSAVYLCASSKPGPPGDTQYFGPGTRLTVL.

The chain has TRBV20-1 and TRBJ2-3; D is perhaps TRBD1 or TRBD2 (6 bases each). The CDR3 covers 13 residues. Trimming removed 6 bases from V and 3 bases from J, with 13 bases in between. Germline loops: CDR1 DFQATT, CDR2 SNEGSKA (reference sequence). CDR3 DNA: TGCAGTGCCCCGGTAGGGGGGACAGATACGCAGTATTTT. Protein: CSAPVGGTDTQYF.

The table lists this clonotype with many counts. CDR3 DNA: TGCGCCAGCAGCTTGGGCCAGGGGAAAGAGACCCAGTACTTC. Translating gives CASSLGQGKETQYF. This chain joins TRBV5-1 and TRBJ2-5; TRBD1 might be the D (6 bases). This CDR3 spans 14 amino acids. V was clipped by 0 bases and J by 3 bases, with 9 bases between them. CDR1 is SGHRS and CDR2 is YFSETQ in the germline V gene. The whole variable domain, filled in from reference TRBV5-1 and TRBJ2-5, reads KAGVTQTPRYLIKTRGQQVTLSCSPISGHRSVSWYQQTPGQGLQFLFEYFSETQRNKGNFPGRFSGRQFSNSRSEMNVSTLELGDSALYLCASSLGQGKETQYFGPGTRLLVL.

There are many counts of this clonotype. The chain carries TRBV29-1 and TRBJ1-1; D not resolved. V lost 8 bases, J lost 11 bases, and 21 bases lay in between. The CDR3 sequence is 12 residues long. The germline V gene encodes CDR1 SQVTM and CDR2 ANQGSEA. The DNA of the CDR3 is TGCAGCTCTAAGGTGGCGGGATCGGGGGCTTTCTTT. It is translated as CSSKVAGSGAFF.